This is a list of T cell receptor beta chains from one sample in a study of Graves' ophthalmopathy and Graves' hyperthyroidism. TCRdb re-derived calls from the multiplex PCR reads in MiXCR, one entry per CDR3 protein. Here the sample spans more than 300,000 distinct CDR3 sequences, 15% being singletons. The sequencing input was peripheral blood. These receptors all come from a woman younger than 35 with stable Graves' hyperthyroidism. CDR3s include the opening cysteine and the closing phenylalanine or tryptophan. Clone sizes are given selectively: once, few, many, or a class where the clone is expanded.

CDR3aa: CASSYFLGGDTEAFF
v_gene: TRBV6-5
j_gene: TRBJ1-1
abundance: many

CDR3aa: CASSVNRGAGEQYF
v_gene: TRBV7-8
j_gene: TRBJ2-7
abundance: -

CDR3aa: CASGGVYQETQYF
v_gene: TRBV2
j_gene: TRBJ2-5
abundance: few

CDR3aa: CASSFGSRRQPQHF
v_gene: TRBV12-3/TRBV12-4
j_gene: TRBJ1-5
abundance: many

CDR3aa: CSARAPRTGLAGQETQYF
v_gene: TRBV20-1
j_gene: TRBJ2-5
abundance: few

CDR3aa: CASSQQGWDTEAFF
v_gene: TRBV6-5
j_gene: TRBJ1-1
abundance: many

CDR3aa: CASSFQGGLSVAEQYF
v_gene: TRBV7-2
j_gene: TRBJ2-7
abundance: many

CDR3aa: CASSLLQTSTEAFF
v_gene: TRBV27
j_gene: TRBJ1-1
abundance: -

CDR3aa: CASSRIGGTEAFF
v_gene: TRBV7-9
j_gene: TRBJ1-1
abundance: -

CDR3aa: CASSLRDRGDDEQYF
v_gene: TRBV5-1
j_gene: TRBJ2-7
abundance: many

CDR3aa: CASTWRDREGEAFF
v_gene: TRBV11-2
j_gene: TRBJ1-1
abundance: many

CDR3aa: CASTPTGGRTEAFF
v_gene: TRBV6-1
j_gene: TRBJ1-1
abundance: many

CDR3aa: CASSLTGGRDYGYTF
v_gene: TRBV2
j_gene: TRBJ1-2
abundance: -

CDR3aa: CASSQGIGNYSPLHF
v_gene: TRBV3-1
j_gene: TRBJ1-6
abundance: -

CDR3aa: CASSPGKGNQPQHF
v_gene: TRBV7-2
j_gene: TRBJ1-5
abundance: -

CDR3aa: CASRKMGGIQPQHF
v_gene: TRBV27
j_gene: TRBJ1-5
abundance: many

CDR3aa: CASSFGWVMGYGYTF
v_gene: TRBV7-6
j_gene: TRBJ1-2
abundance: few

CDR3aa: CASSLNLWDGEAFF
v_gene: TRBV11-1
j_gene: TRBJ1-1
abundance: many

CDR3aa: CSVGLGAWGTEAFF
v_gene: TRBV29-1
j_gene: TRBJ1-1
abundance: many

CDR3aa: CASRHLGGNIKYF
v_gene: TRBV6-5
j_gene: TRBJ2-4
abundance: many

CDR3aa: CATSDLGSGTGIGQPQHF
v_gene: TRBV24-1
j_gene: TRBJ1-5
abundance: many

CDR3aa: CASSSPGAPNYGYTF
v_gene: TRBV19
j_gene: TRBJ1-2
abundance: many

CDR3aa: CASSPIGYEQYF
v_gene: TRBV6-5
j_gene: TRBJ2-7
abundance: many

CDR3aa: CASSAGDREGQPQHF
v_gene: TRBV2
j_gene: TRBJ1-5
abundance: many

CDR3aa: CASTGGRRDTEAFF
v_gene: TRBV2
j_gene: TRBJ1-1
abundance: many

CDR3aa: CATSDEVGNTIYF
v_gene: TRBV24-1
j_gene: TRBJ1-3
abundance: many

CDR3aa: CASSRTAALFGYTF
v_gene: TRBV2
j_gene: TRBJ1-2
abundance: many

CDR3aa: CASSRTPFRLAGGGIQETQYF
v_gene: TRBV6-4
j_gene: TRBJ2-5
abundance: few

CDR3aa: CSAGVDRDDYGYTF
v_gene: TRBV20-1
j_gene: TRBJ1-2
abundance: many

CDR3aa: CASSLVGRVVETQYF
v_gene: TRBV7-2
j_gene: TRBJ2-5
abundance: -